The T cell receptor (beta chain) described here comes from a study of T cell responses to AZD1222 COVID-19 vaccine. Repertoires were generated with immunoSEQ multiplex PCR, while TCRdb's copy carries only in-frame clones and drops some. Of around 180,000 clones in the sample, more than 75% are singletons; the top ten hold about 24%. The CDR3 length is 13 residues. The V end lost 7 bases, the J end lost 6 bases, and 13 bases lay between the germline ends. The J gene is TRBJ2-4, the V gene TRBV12-3 or TRBV12-4; a weak D match, TRBD1 (6 bases). The sample in question was peripheral blood, obtained 28 days after the second AZD1222 dose. The clonotype comes from an adult who received the AZD1222 COVID-19 vaccine. The CDR3 is CASTSGQANIQYF. The CDR3 nucleotides are TGTGCCAGCACCTCGGGACAAGCAAACATTCAGTACTTC.